This T cell receptor beta chain came from a study of T-cell memory formation after mild COVID-19. J gave up 2 bases and V 1 base, and 5 bases lay outside the gene matches. The CDR3 sequence is 15 residues long. Using constant-segment primers, 5'RACE produced TCR alpha and TCR beta cDNA libraries carrying sample barcodes and UMIs. MiXCR, applied by TCRdb to the 5' RACE reads, yields one record per CDR3 protein. The profile shows approximately 580,000 distinct CDR3 sequences, 20% of them singletons. This clonotype was found a few times. No antigen is known for it. Study results and caveats: Memory sampled before infection contained some responding clones, suggesting cross-reactive memory joined.

Sequenced input: PBMCs or a T cell subset sorted from them (not recorded which). This receptor was identified in an adult woman who had mild COVID-19 (a few samples of this study predate the infection). Cell type and time point are not known. The gene calls are TRBV12-3 or TRBV12-4 and TRBJ2-7, with 7 positions matching TRBD1. The CDR3 region has the DNA TGTGCCAGCAGTTTAGAAGGACAGGCAACCTACGAGCAGTACTTC. Amino acids: CASSLEGQATYEQYF.